The 28 T cell receptor beta chains below come from one sample, sequenced in a study of blood T cells in healthy people across ages. It was with a sample-barcoded 5' primer and a J-beta primer mix that a second PCR of roughly 7 to 12 cycles was run. From the 5' RACE reads, TCRdb called clonotypes with MiXCR, one entry per CDR3 protein. Among 780,000 or so distinct CDR3 sequences listed, around half were seen once. Sequenced sample: blood. The receptors shown here come from an elderly man in good health.

Concerning this clonotype itself: A clone one base away is much larger, so this may be a read error. V is TRBV25-1 and J is TRBJ2-7, with D unclear. Judging by the DNA end, TRBJ2-5 fits better; the J call may be wrong. The germline V gene has CDR1 MGHDK and CDR2 SYGVNS. The CDR3 length is 14 residues. The CDR3 reads CVSSEPVQRETQYF. In DNA form, the CDR3 reads TGTGTCAGCAGTGAACCGGTCCAAAGGGAGACCCAGTACTTC.

Only a few counts were recorded for this clonotype. The chain recombines TRBV29-1 with TRBJ2-7; TRBD1 might be the D (6 bases). Trimming left V 2 bases short and J 5 bases short, with 16 bases between. The CDR3 runs to 14 residues. Germline V lookup: CDR1 SQVTM, CDR2 ANQGSEA. CDR3 region: CSVERAGVDDEQYF. DNA for the CDR3: TGCAGCGTTGAAAGGGCAGGGGTTGACGACGAGCAGTACTTC.

In its sample, this clonotype was seen once. The CDR3 DNA is TGTGCCAGCAGCCCCTCATCAGCGACAGATCGCTACACCTTC. Amino acids: CASSPSSATDRYTF. The V gene is TRBV4-2, the J gene TRBJ1-2, with a tentative D call TRBD1 (5 bases). From germline, CDR1 is LGHNA and CDR2 YNFKEQ. There are 14 residues in the CDR3. V was pared by 4 bases and J by 9 bases, with 18 bases between.

The J gene is TRBJ2-5, the V gene TRBV5-5, with 10 bases identical to TRBD2. The J call is uncertain, as TRBJ2-7 better fits the DNA end. The germline V gene encodes CDR1 SGHKS and CDR2 YYEKEE (reference sequence). The CDR3 is made up of 14 amino acids. The CDR3: CASSSTSGMYEQYF. The CDR3 DNA reads TGTGCCAGCAGTTCCACTAGCGGGATGTACGAGCAGTACTTC.

The chain has TRBV29-1 and TRBJ2-7; D gene ambiguous. The germline gives CDR1 SQVTM, CDR2 ANQGSEA. This CDR3 is 14 amino acids long. The V and J ends lost 0 bases and 1 base respectively, with 10 bases between them. The CDR3 DNA sequence: TGCAGCGTTGAAGATCAAGTCAAATCCTACGAGCAGTACTTC. Translated: CSVEDQVKSYEQYF.

This clonotype was detected only a few times. The CDR3 is CASRGGDTDTQYF. The CDR3 DNA reads as TGCGCCAGCAGGGGGGGGGACACAGATACGCAGTATTTT. This chain joins TRBV5-1 and TRBJ2-3, with TRBD2 matching 7 bases. Per the germline V gene, CDR1 is SGHRS and CDR2 is YFSETQ. J was trimmed by 2 bases and V by 5 bases; bases with no gene match: 2. The CDR3 is 13 amino acids.

In its sample, this clonotype was seen a few times. The chain combines TRBV12-3 or TRBV12-4 with TRBJ1-1; TRBD1 might be the D (5 bases). The CDR3 is 14 residues long. Deletions cut 7 bases from V and 6 bases from J, with 18 bases between. The CDR3 DNA is TGTGCCAGCACCCGGGGCGCTGGTCGGGCTGAAGCTTTCTTT. It yields the protein CASTRGAGRAEAFF.

This clonotype showed up just a few times. This chain connects TRBV20-1 to TRBJ2-5, with D possibly TRBD2 on 6 matching bases. Germline V gene sequence: CDR1 DFQATT, CDR2 SNEGSKA (reference sequence). The CDR3 has 15 residues. Trimming pared 4 bases from V and 1 base from J, leaving 16 bases between. DNA for the CDR3: TGCAGTGCTACTCCCGCAACTAGCCCCCAAGAGACCCAGTACTTC. It codes for CSATPATSPQETQYF.

The gene calls are TRBV7-6 and TRBJ2-5; D perhaps matches TRBD2 (6 bases). Germline CDR1 SGHVS, CDR2 FNYEAQ. V lost 0 bases, J lost 4 bases, and 12 bases lay in between. The CDR3 sequence is 15 residues long. The CDR3 here is CASSLAGGNSETQYF. CDR3 sequence (DNA): TGTGCCAGCAGCTTAGCCGGCGGGAACTCAGAGACCCAGTACTTC. Full variable domain (outside the CDR3, taken from reference TRBV7-6 and TRBJ2-5): GAGVSQSPRYKVTKRGQDVALRCDPISGHVSLYWYRQALGQGPEFLTYFNYEAQQDKSGLPNDRFSAERPEGSISTLTIQRTEQRDSAMYRCASSLAGGNSETQYFGPGTRLLVL.

This chain links TRBV12-3 or TRBV12-4 with TRBJ1-2, with 7 nucleotides matching TRBD1. The CDR3 length is 14 residues. The trim removed 6 bases at V and 2 bases at J, leaving 6 bases unmatched. CDR3 amino acids: CASRPQGQNYGYTF. CDR3 nucleotide sequence: TGTGCCAGCAGACCACAGGGACAGAACTATGGCTACACCTTC.

This clonotype was seen more than once but under ten times. The rearrangement uses TRBV12-3 or TRBV12-4 and TRBJ2-4; D gene uncertain. Between the trimmed V and J ends, which lost 3 bases and 2 bases, there was a span of 11 bases. CDR3 length: 15 residues. This CDR3 is CASSFAGDSKNIQYF. The CDR3 DNA is TGTGCCAGCAGTTTTGCTGGGGATTCCAAAAACATTCAGTACTTC.

This chain uses TRBV24-1 with TRBJ2-1, with 12 nucleotides matching TRBD1. V was pared by 5 bases and J by 7 bases, with 8 bases of the junction left unmatched. Germline CDR1 KGHDR, CDR2 SFDVKD. The CDR3 is 16 residues long. The CDR3 here is CATSAPRDRGHNEQFF. Here the CDR3 DNA reads TGTGCCACCAGTGCTCCCCGGGACAGGGGGCATAATGAGCAGTTCTTC.

CDR3: CASSERGVEAFF. CDR3 sequence (DNA): TGTGCCAGCAGTGAAAGGGGGGTTGAAGCTTTCTTT. The chain combines TRBV6-1 with TRBJ1-1; possible D gene TRBD1, 6 bases. The CDR3 consists of 12 residues. CDR1 and CDR2 from the germline V gene are MNHNS and SASEGT. The V and J ends lost 2 bases and 7 bases respectively, with 8 bases between them.

The rearrangement uses TRBV7-2 and TRBJ2-3; 13 bases fit TRBD2. CDR1 and CDR2 from the germline V gene are SGHTA and FQGNSA. The CDR3 loop spans 16 amino acids. V shed 5 bases and J 14 bases; nucleotides not matched to a gene: 16. As DNA, the CDR3 is TGTGCCAGCAGCATGAGACTAGCGGGAGGCGCCAGATACGCGTATTTT. Translating it yields CASSMRLAGGARYAYF.

This chain connects TRBV20-1 to TRBJ1-1, with D possibly being TRBD1 (6 bases). Germline-derived CDR1 and CDR2 are DFQATT and SNEGSKA (reference sequence). The length of the CDR3 is 12 residues. V gave up 5 bases and J gave up 0 bases, with 7 bases separating them. CDR3 protein: CSAYRVNTEAFF. Here the CDR3 DNA reads TGCAGTGCTTACAGGGTGAACACTGAAGCTTTCTTT.

The rearrangement uses TRBV7-6 and TRBJ2-3; D perhaps matches TRBD2 (6 bases). The CDR3 runs 14 residues. CDR1 and CDR2 (germline): SGHVS, FNYEAQ. The V end lost 5 bases, the J end lost 14 bases, and 23 bases lay between the germline ends. The CDR3 sequence: CASSPTRSGGYAYF. In DNA, the CDR3 is TGTGCCAGCAGCCCCACTAGGTCCGGGGGATACGCGTATTTT.

This chain joins TRBV27 and TRBJ1-4; TRBD1 agrees at 9 bases. This CDR3 contains 14 residues. The J segment lost 7 bases and the V segment lost 6 bases, leaving 6 bases of the junction unmatched. The germline V gene encodes CDR1 MNHEY and CDR2 SMNVEV (reference sequence). The CDR3 sequence is CASRRGTGIEKLFF. In DNA, the CDR3 is TGTGCCAGCAGACGAGGGACAGGGATTGAAAAACTGTTTTTT.

Only a few counts were recorded for this clonotype. V and J are TRBV3-1 and TRBJ2-1; D not resolved. The germline gives CDR1 LGHDT, CDR2 YNNKEL (reference sequence). CDR3 size: 14 residues. V dropped 4 bases and J dropped 4 bases, with 11 bases sitting between them. This CDR3 reads CASSLEAAYNEQFF. The DNA for the CDR3 is TGTGCCAGCAGCCTCGAGGCGGCATACAATGAGCAGTTCTTC.

The chain recombines TRBV5-4 with TRBJ2-5; 7 nucleotides match TRBD2. Trimming took 9 bases from V and 11 from J; bases not matched to a gene: 22. The germline gives CDR1 SGHNT, CDR2 YYREEE (reference sequence). This CDR3 contains 15 residues. The chain's CDR3 is CATGRASGTLNEQYF. DNA for the CDR3: TGTGCCACCGGACGGGCAAGCGGGACGTTGAATGAGCAGTACTTC. The full variable domain, its missing parts supplied by reference TRBV5-4 and TRBJ2-5, is ETGVTQSPTHLIKTRGQQVTLRCSSQSGHNTVSWYQQALGQGPQFIFQYYREEENGRGNFPPRFSGLQFPNYSSELNVNALELDDSALYLCATGRASGTLNEQYFGPGTRLLVL.

V and J are TRBV6-1 and TRBJ2-6; 9 bases line up with TRBD2. This CDR3 comprises 17 residues. Germline loops: CDR1 MNHNS, CDR2 SASEGT. With 6 bases clipped from V and 5 bases from J, the junction kept 11 bases outside the gene matches. CDR3 residues: CASSLEGLAPRANVLTF. CDR3 sequence (DNA): TGTGCCAGCAGCCTAGAGGGACTAGCCCCACGGGCCAACGTCCTGACTTTC.

This chain links TRBV7-2 with TRBJ2-1; tentatively, D is TRBD2 (6 bases). The CDR3 totals 12 residues. Trimming stripped 2 bases from V and 14 bases from J, with 13 bases between. Germline V gene sequence: CDR1 SGHTA, CDR2 FQGNSA. The CDR3 protein is CASSLQVGGKFF. DNA for the CDR3: TGTGCCAGCAGCTTACAGGTCGGCGGGAAGTTCTTC.

The rearrangement links TRBV27 to TRBJ2-4; D possibly uses TRBD1 or TRBD2 (6 bases each). The J call is doubtful: the DNA matches TRBJ2-7 better. CDR1 and CDR2 from the germline V gene are MNHEY and SMNVEV (reference sequence). The CDR3 covers 15 residues. The CDR3, as DNA: TGTGCCAGCAGTTTATCGTTGAGGGGGGCTCGCGAGCAGTACTTC. The encoded protein is CASSLSLRGAREQYF.

The V gene is TRBV20-1, the J gene TRBJ2-5, with TRBD2 matching 7 bases. The CDR3 is made up of 14 amino acids. CDR1 and CDR2 (germline): DFQATT, SNEGSKA (reference sequence). V lost 4 bases and J lost 5; bases outside the gene matches: 10. CDR3 loop: CSATGGGVSETQYF. Written as DNA, the CDR3 is TGCAGTGCTACGGGGGGAGGGGTCTCGGAGACCCAGTACTTC.

This clonotype was seen a single time. The gene calls are TRBV20-1 and TRBJ2-5; the match to TRBD2 covers 9 bases. The germline V gene encodes CDR1 DFQATT and CDR2 SNEGSKA (reference sequence). This CDR3 comprises 16 residues. With V trimmed by 0 bases and J by 11 bases, 16 bases remained unmatched. The CDR3 coding sequence is TGCAGTGCTAGAGACCCGAGTAGCGGGAGTTTCAATGAGCAGTACTTC. Amino acid sequence: CSARDPSSGSFNEQYF.

Only a few counts were recorded for this clonotype. V usage is TRBV7-6 and J usage is TRBJ2-6, with D possibly matching TRBD1 (6 bases). The V end was cut by 0 bases, the J end by 1 base, with 19 bases between. The CDR3 spans 20 residues. Germline CDR1 reads SGHVS; CDR2 reads FNYEAQ. The CDR3, as DNA: TGTGCCAGCAGCTTAGCGATCAGGGGACATGGGGATTCTGGGGCCAACGTCCTGACTTTC. Protein sequence: CASSLAIRGHGDSGANVLTF.

The CDR3 DNA is TGCAGCGCTGGCCGGGACAGGGGGCGTTCGAACACTGAAGCTTTCTTT. Translating gives CSAGRDRGRSNTEAFF. The V gene is TRBV29-1, the J gene TRBJ1-1; TRBD1 matches 12 bases. Germline loops: CDR1 SQVTM, CDR2 ANQGSEA. V dropped 7 bases and J dropped 1; count of bases not matched to a gene: 10. The CDR3 consists of 16 residues.

The V and J genes are TRBV9 and TRBJ2-7; D not resolved. The germline V gene encodes CDR1 SGDLS and CDR2 YYNGEE. With 0 bases removed from V and 3 bases from J, the gap between germline ends came to 10 bases. The CDR3 extends over 14 amino acids. CDR3 bases: TGTGCCAGCAGCGTAGGCGAAGCGATCTACGAGCAGTACTTC. Its protein product is CASSVGEAIYEQYF.

The chain recombines TRBV9 with TRBJ2-1; 8 bases are shared with TRBD2. This CDR3 has 14 amino acids. After removal of 4 bases from V and 9 bases from J, the junction contained 9 bases not matched to a gene. Germline CDR1 SGDLS, CDR2 YYNGEE. The CDR3 protein is CASSPIAGRGEQFF. The CDR3 DNA is TGTGCCAGCAGCCCCATAGCGGGGCGGGGTGAGCAGTTCTTC. Drawing the rest from reference TRBV9 and TRBJ2-1, the complete variable domain is DSGVTQTPKHLITATGQRVTLRCSPRSGDLSVYWYQQSLDQGLQFLIQYYNGEERAKGNILERFSAQQFPDLHSELNLSSLELGDSALYFCASSPIAGRGEQFFGPGTRLTVL.